This T cell receptor beta chain appears in the sequencing data of a study of blood T cell repertoires in COVID-19. Overall study: Both acute and convalescent COVID-19 samples were obtained from the United States, Italy and Spain.

There are 14 residues in the CDR3. Original processing methods: The authors estimated nucleated cell counts from reference gene primer amplification. Assay used: immunoSEQ multiplex PCR; TCRdb lists only in-frame clones, some missing. V, J and clone size are those of that table, while D and trimming were read from the DNA. The top ten hold around 6.8% of the sample, which has roughly 300,000 clones, around nine tenths seen once. Material: peripheral blood. J is TRBJ1-5 and V is TRBV21-1. TRBV21-1 is a listed pseudogene. This sequence originates from a young woman with COVID-19, enrolled during active disease. CDR3 in DNA: TGTGCCAGCAGCAACCCGGGGGTTAATCAGCCCCAGCATTTT. Protein: CASSNPGVNQPQHF.